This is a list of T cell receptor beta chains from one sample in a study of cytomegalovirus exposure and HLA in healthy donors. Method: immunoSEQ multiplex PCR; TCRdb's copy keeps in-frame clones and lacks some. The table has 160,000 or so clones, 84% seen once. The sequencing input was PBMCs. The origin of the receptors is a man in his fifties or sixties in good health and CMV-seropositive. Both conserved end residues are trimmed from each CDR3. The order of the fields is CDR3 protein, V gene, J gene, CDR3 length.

ASSHRAGDTQY,TRBV5-4,TRBJ2-3,11
ASRRGGAETQY,TRBV6-5,TRBJ2-5,11
ASSPSGGPTDEQF,TRBV9,TRBJ2-1,13
ASSLEAGIYEQY,TRBV5-5,NA,12
ASSLGSGNTEAF,TRBV5-1,TRBJ1-1,12
ASSLRSGDTSTDTQY,TRBV5-1,TRBJ2-3,15
ASSIFGQSTGELF,TRBV19,TRBJ2-2,13
ASSFPGDGTGELF,TRBV27,TRBJ2-2,13
ASSSRDRGYNEQF,TRBV10-1,TRBJ2-1,13
ASSAVAPQETQY,TRBV27,TRBJ2-5,12
ATHGRAGSTEAF,TRBV6-6,TRBJ1-1,12
ASSYSNLQGQAF,TRBV6-5,TRBJ1-1,12
ASRTSAQETQY,TRBV6-1,TRBJ2-5,11
ASSLAIGQQETQY,TRBV28,TRBJ2-5,13
ASSERLGTGIGELF,TRBV6-1,TRBJ2-2,14
ASSLEQGAHYGYT,TRBV5-1,TRBJ1-2,13
ASSLGGGREGLNTEAF,TRBV7-6,TRBJ1-1,16
ASSGDKGQPQH,TRBV5-1,TRBJ1-5,11
ASRYRDRNYGYT,TRBV6-5,TRBJ1-2,12
AWTPGPREVGSYNEQF,TRBV30,TRBJ2-1,16
ASSETGSNSPLH,TRBV10-2,TRBJ1-6,12
ASSHGGVFYEQY,TRBV5-4,TRBJ2-7,12
ASSLLLAGLGNEQF,TRBV5-8,TRBJ2-1,14
ASSFPGDRRTDTQY,TRBV7-9,TRBJ2-3,14
ASSLQGAYGYT,TRBV5-4,TRBJ1-2,11
ASSPSADSSYNEQF,TRBV9,TRBJ2-1,14
ASTPLGADYGYT,TRBV11-3,TRBJ1-2,12
ASSLAGRGEGDEQY,TRBV5-1,TRBJ2-7,14
ASSLRRQGNTGELF,TRBV5-1,TRBJ2-2,14
ASSNREYNYGYT,TRBV10-2,TRBJ1-2,12
AWNSFNTDTQY,TRBV30,TRBJ2-3,11
ASKSPGGAEAF,TRBV19,TRBJ1-1,11
ASSRSGGAGTDTQY,TRBV9,TRBJ2-3,14
ASSPSETQY,TRBV2,TRBJ2-5,9
ASRTSGVSGELF,TRBV2,TRBJ2-2,12
ASSLAFGGGRSYEQY,TRBV5-4,TRBJ2-7,15
ASSLREGGTETQY,TRBV7-9,TRBJ2-5,13
ASSPTGDGQPQH,TRBV6-5,TRBJ1-5,12
ASSLTGTSGRDSNTGELF,TRBV7-3,TRBJ2-2,18
ASSLEGKGEQY,TRBV5-4,TRBJ2-7,11
ASTGLRGYT,TRBV6-1,TRBJ1-2,9
ASKATGGLGNTIY,TRBV27,TRBJ1-3,13
ASSVEGNSPGNTIY,TRBV9,TRBJ1-3,14
ASLPGTGELF,TRBV7-9,TRBJ2-2,10
ASSLGDRGLVNTEAF,TRBV5-1,TRBJ1-1,15
ASSTGTGGALGYEQY,TRBV5-5,TRBJ2-7,15
ASSPAGTSGARQF,TRBV6-5,TRBJ2-1,13
ASSLGWTATDTQY,TRBV11-3,TRBJ2-3,13
ASSIPTGEIGNQPQH,TRBV19,TRBJ1-5,15
ASTQYNEQF,TRBV6-6,TRBJ2-1,9
ASSPSDSLYGYT,TRBV5-1,TRBJ1-2,12
ASSPPRFGYT,TRBV28,TRBJ1-2,10
ASSVGGQASTDTQY,TRBV5-1,TRBJ2-3,14